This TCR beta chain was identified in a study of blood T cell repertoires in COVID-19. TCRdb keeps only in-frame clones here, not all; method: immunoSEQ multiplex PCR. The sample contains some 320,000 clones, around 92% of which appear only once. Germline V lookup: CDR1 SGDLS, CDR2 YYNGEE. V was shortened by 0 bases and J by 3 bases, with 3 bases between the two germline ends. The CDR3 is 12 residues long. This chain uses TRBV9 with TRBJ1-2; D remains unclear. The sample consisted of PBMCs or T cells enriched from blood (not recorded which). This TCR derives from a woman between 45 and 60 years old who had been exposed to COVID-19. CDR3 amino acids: CASSVGDYGYTF. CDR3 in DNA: TGTGCCAGCAGCGTAGGAGACTATGGCTACACCTTC.